A single sample gave rise to the 11 T cell receptor beta chains below, sequenced in a study of cytomegalovirus exposure and HLA in healthy donors. PCR primers comprised 60 Vbeta and 13 Jbeta primers. Produced via immunoSEQ multiplex PCR; TCRdb's table is partial and in-frame only. The data show 150,000 or so clones, with roughly three quarters seen just once and less than 8.5% held by the top ten. Material: PBMCs. These receptors were collected from a man aged 30 to 39 in good health and CMV-seropositive.

This clone has more than one count but fewer than ten. The V gene is TRBV30, the J gene TRBJ1-2; 7 bases are a match to TRBD1. The germline CDR1 and CDR2 sequences are GTSNPN and SVGIG (reference sequence). V shed 3 bases and J 5 bases; nucleotides not matched to a gene: 12. The CDR3 is 15 amino acids. CDR3 protein: CAWRLPKDREYGYTF. CDR3 DNA: TGTGCCTGGAGACTTCCCAAAGACAGGGAATATGGCTACACCTTC.

This chain joins TRBV6-5 and TRBJ1-3, with D possibly being TRBD1 (5 bases). CDR3 size: 15 residues. Germline V gene data show CDR1 as MNHEY and CDR2 as SVGAGI. V lost 4 bases and J 2 bases, leaving 12 bases between the germline ends. In nucleotides, the CDR3 is TGTGCCAGCAGTTTATCCTACAGGACTGGAAACACCATATATTTT. It codes for CASSLSYRTGNTIYF.

The rearrangement links TRBV10-3 to TRBJ2-7; D gene unclear. This CDR3 contains 14 residues. In germline, CDR1 is ENHRY, CDR2 SYGVKD. V lost 0 bases and J lost 10, with 16 bases in between. The CDR3 spells CAISESGPDKAQYF. CDR3 nucleotides: TGTGCCATCAGTGAGTCGGGCCCTGACAAGGCCCAGTACTTC.

This clone was counted once. This chain links TRBV7-9 with TRBJ1-1; TRBD1 is a possible D gene (5 bases). V lost 5 bases, J lost 5 bases, and 18 bases lay in between. Looked up from germline, CDR1 is SEHNR and CDR2 is FQNEAQ (reference sequence). CDR3 size: 15 residues. CDR3 DNA: TGTGCCAGCAGCCTAAATCAGGGCCCTGGTACTGAAGCTTTCTTT. Amino acids: CASSLNQGPGTEAFF.

The V gene is TRBV9, the J gene TRBJ2-3; possible D gene TRBD1, 6 bases. Between the trimmed V and J ends, which lost 2 bases and 3 bases, there was a span of 16 bases. Per germline, CDR1 SGDLS and CDR2 YYNGEE. The CDR3 runs to 16 residues. The CDR3 DNA reads TGTGCCAGCAGCGTTATGACAGGAACAGAGACAGATACGCAGTATTTT. As protein: CASSVMTGTETDTQYF.

V and J are TRBV6-1 and TRBJ1-2; 12 nucleotides align to TRBD1. The V gene's germline CDR1 is MNHNS and CDR2 SASEGT. This CDR3 region has 13 residues. Losses at the gene ends were 6 bases for V and 7 bases for J; bases not matched to a gene: 3. The CDR3 loop is CASRGQGAGGYTF. DNA of the CDR3: TGTGCCAGCAGGGGACAGGGGGCAGGTGGCTACACCTTC.

The V gene is TRBV19, the J gene TRBJ2-2; 10 bases map to TRBD2. After removal of 5 bases from V and 4 bases from J, the junction contained 7 bases not matched to a gene. Germline CDR1 LNHDA, CDR2 SQIVND (reference sequence). This CDR3 spans 16 amino acids. The CDR3 loop is CASSSPGLALTGELFF. The CDR3, as DNA: TGTGCCAGTAGTTCCCCGGGACTAGCGCTCACCGGGGAGCTGTTTTTT.

V gene TRBV21-1 combines with J gene TRBJ2-2; the table's D call of TRBD2 was not tested on the DNA. TRBV21-1 is termed a pseudogene. The CDR3 runs to 16 residues. This CDR3 is CASSKGLGPEEGELFF. The CDR3 DNA is TGTGCCAGCAGCAAAGGACTAGGCCCGGAGGAGGGGGAGCTGTTTTTT.

The CDR3 DNA reads TGTGCCAGCAGCCCAGGGGGCAGGAACACTGAAGCTTTCTTT. Its translation is CASSPGGRNTEAFF. The chain is built from TRBV7-6 and TRBJ1-1; 8 nucleotides match TRBD1. The germline V gene has CDR1 SGHVS and CDR2 FNYEAQ. V shed 5 bases, J shed 1 base, and the junction held 3 bases outside the gene matches. The CDR3 extends over 14 amino acids.

The chain joins TRBV29-1 to TRBJ2-2; D possibly corresponds to TRBD2 (6 bases). This CDR3 has 14 amino acids. Per germline, CDR1 SQVTM and CDR2 ANQGSEA. Deletions cut 3 bases from V and 5 bases from J, with 13 bases between. CDR3 sequence: CSVDWGVGTGELFF. The DNA for the CDR3 is TGCAGCGTTGATTGGGGGGTAGGGACCGGGGAGCTGTTTTTT.

The chain employs TRBV7-3 and TRBJ2-1; 8 positions agree with TRBD1. With 5 bases clipped from V and 13 bases from J, the junction kept 10 bases outside the gene matches. The length of the CDR3 is 13 residues. Germline V CDR1 and CDR2: SGHTA, FQGTGA. The CDR3 DNA reads as TGTGCCAGCAGCCCCGGGACAGGAGACCTTCAGTTCTTC. This codes for CASSPGTGDLQFF.